The 27 T cell receptor beta chains presented below share a single source sample, sequenced in a study of blood T cell repertoires in COVID-19. This table comes from immunoSEQ multiplex PCR, and its TCRdb copy is limited to in-frame clones, with some not included. Of approximately 300,000 clones in the sample, over 90% are singletons; the top ten hold roughly 3.9%. Sequencing was done on a sample of PBMCs or T cells enriched from blood (not recorded which). The receptors derive from a young woman who had been exposed to COVID-19.

A single count supports this clone. The chain links TRBV10-3 to TRBJ1-2; 9 bases fit TRBD1. The CDR3 covers 14 residues. The V and J ends lost 6 bases and 3 bases, in that order; junction bases with no gene match: 5. Germline V lookup: CDR1 ENHRY, CDR2 SYGVKD. In DNA, the CDR3 is TGTGCCATCAGATCGGACAGGGGAGACTATGGCTACACCTTC. Amino acids: CAIRSDRGDYGYTF.

The V call is TRBV7-9, the J call TRBJ1-2; the D gene is possibly TRBD1 (6 bases). The CDR3 length is 15 residues. Trimming took off 5 bases at V and 2 bases at J, with 15 bases between the two ends. In germline, CDR1 is SEHNR, CDR2 FQNEAQ (reference sequence). The CDR3, as DNA: TGTGCCAGCAGCCGCCAGACAGGAGCCAACTATGGCTACACCTTC. Protein: CASSRQTGANYGYTF. The entire variable domain, with the rest obtained from reference TRBV7-9 and TRBJ1-2, is as follows: DTGVSQNPRHKITKRGQNVTFRCDPISEHNRLYWYRQTLGQGPEFLTYFQNEAQLEKSRLLSDRFSAERPKGSFSTLEIQRTEQGDSAMYLCASSRQTGANYGYTFGSGTRLTVV.

The chain has TRBV6-5 and TRBJ1-3; the match to TRBD1 covers 7 bases. This CDR3 contains 14 residues. Germline trimming cut 7 bases from V and 3 bases from J; bases unmatched to any gene: 6. Germline-derived CDR1 and CDR2 are MNHEY and SVGAGI. In DNA, the CDR3 is TGTGCCAGCAATATACAGGGGAATGGAAACACCATATATTTT. This sequence encodes CASNIQGNGNTIYF.

The chain has TRBV6-5 and TRBJ1-1, with 7 positions matching TRBD1. The trim removed 6 bases at V and 5 bases at J, leaving 6 bases unmatched. Germline V gives CDR1 MNHEY, CDR2 SVGAGI. The CDR3 spans 13 residues. In nucleotides, the CDR3 is TGTGCCAGCAGCTCACAGGGGTGGACTGAAGCTTTCTTT. The encoded protein is CASSSQGWTEAFF.

This chain uses TRBV5-1 with TRBJ1-5, with 12 bases identical to TRBD1. CDR3 length: 14 residues. Germline V gene lookup returns CDR1 SGHRS and CDR2 YFSETQ. V was clipped by 4 bases and J by 5 bases; unmatched bases: 1. The CDR3 sequence is CASSGTGGDQPQHF. The CDR3 DNA follows: TGCGCCAGCAGCGGGACAGGGGGCGATCAGCCCCAGCATTTT.

For the CDR3, the DNA is TGTGCCAGCAGTTTTTCGACAGGGGACCGCTCCTACGAGCAGTACTTC. Translation gives CASSFSTGDRSYEQYF. The genes are TRBV27 and TRBJ2-7; 8 bases fit TRBD1. With 3 bases clipped from V and 0 bases from J, the junction kept 7 bases outside the gene matches. Germline loops: CDR1 MNHEY, CDR2 SMNVEV (reference sequence). The CDR3 extends over 16 amino acids.

The chain combines TRBV7-9 with TRBJ1-3; tentative D call: TRBD1 (6 bases). V dropped 10 bases and J dropped 0 bases, with 10 bases sitting between them. The length of the CDR3 is 13 residues. Germline assignment: CDR1 SEHNR and CDR2 FQNEAQ (reference sequence). The CDR3 reads CATLQGSGNTIYF. In DNA form, the CDR3 reads TGTGCCACCTTACAGGGCTCTGGAAACACCATATATTTT.

The rearrangement joins TRBV5-4 to TRBJ2-3; TRBD2 matches 7 bases. Trimming took 4 bases from V and 2 from J; bases not matched to a gene: 10. Germline CDR1 SGHNT, CDR2 YYREEE (reference sequence). This CDR3 contains 16 residues. The CDR3 region is CASSGERGRHTDTQYF. The CDR3 nucleotides are TGTGCCAGCAGCGGAGAGCGGGGACGACACACAGATACGCAGTATTTT. The complete variable domain, with remaining parts taken from reference TRBV5-4 and TRBJ2-3, reads ETGVTQSPTHLIKTRGQQVTLRCSSQSGHNTVSWYQQALGQGPQFIFQYYREEENGRGNFPPRFSGLQFPNYSSELNVNALELDDSALYLCASSGERGRHTDTQYFGPGTRLTVL.

The chain recombines TRBV5-1 with TRBJ2-1, with 9 bases identical to TRBD1. Germline CDR1 reads SGHRS; CDR2 reads YFSETQ. The CDR3 has 15 amino acids. V dropped 7 bases and J dropped 8; count of bases not matched to a gene: 13. CDR3 sequence (DNA): TGCGCCAGCGGAGGTGGCGGGACAGGGTGGGATGAGCAGTTCTTC. Translated, it gives CASGGGGTGWDEQFF. Filled out from reference TRBV5-1 and TRBJ2-1, the complete variable domain reads KAGVTQTPRYLIKTRGQQVTLSCSPISGHRSVSWYQQTPGQGLQFLFEYFSETQRNKGNFPGRFSGRQFSNSRSEMNVSTLELGDSALYLCASGGGGTGWDEQFFGPGTRLTVL.

The chain is built from TRBV21-1 and TRBJ1-5; the listed D gene, TRBD1, was not tested against the DNA. TRBV21-1 is designated a pseudogene. The CDR3 covers 16 residues. CDR3 residues: CANSITSTGPCQPQHF. As DNA, the CDR3 is TGTGCCAACAGCATTACATCGACAGGGCCATGTCAGCCCCAGCATTTT.

About this clone: The sample carries other DNA sequences with the same CDR3. The chain links TRBV5-1 to TRBJ2-7; D gene uncertain. Per the germline V gene, CDR1 is SGHRS and CDR2 is YFSETQ. The CDR3 has 13 amino acids. V was clipped by 0 bases and J by 1 base, with 5 bases between them. The CDR3 region has the DNA TGCGCCAGCAGCTTGGGTCAATCCTACGAGCAGTACTTC. Amino acid sequence: CASSLGQSYEQYF.

J is TRBJ1-4 and V is TRBV3-1 (or the pseudogene TRBV3-2); D perhaps matches TRBD1 (6 bases). The germline gives CDR1 LGHDT, CDR2 YNNKEL (reference sequence). The germline V and J ends were trimmed by 4 bases and 11 bases, with 17 bases remaining between them. The CDR3 is 14 amino acids. CDR3 residues: CASSPPGDGAKLFF. The CDR3, as DNA: TGTGCCAGCAGCCCGCCAGGGGACGGGGCGAAACTGTTTTTT.

This chain joins TRBV19 and TRBJ2-7; the match to TRBD2 covers 7 bases. J gave up 7 bases and V 10 bases, and 13 bases lay outside the gene matches. Germline CDR1 LNHDA, CDR2 SQIVND (reference sequence). There are 13 residues in the CDR3. CDR3 nucleotides: TGTGCCACCTCACCGGGGGGAGCGAGAGAGCAGTACTTC. Translated, it gives CATSPGGAREQYF. The variable domain in full, with the rest retrieved from reference TRBV19 and TRBJ2-7, is DGGITQSPKYLFRKEGQNVTLSCEQNLNHDAMYWYRQDPGQGLRLIYYSQIVNDFQKGDIAEGYSVSREKKESFPLTVTSAQKNPTAFYLCATSPGGAREQYFGPGTRLTVT.

This sequence joins TRBV19 and TRBJ2-3; possibly TRBD2 for D (5 bases). CDR3 length: 17 residues. Trimming pared 4 bases from V and 1 base from J, leaving 18 bases between. CDR1 and CDR2 (germline): LNHDA, SQIVND (reference sequence). The CDR3 protein is CASSRARGLKGTDTQYF. CDR3 nucleotides: TGTGCCAGTAGTAGGGCCCGAGGGCTTAAAGGCACAGATACGCAGTATTTT.

A single count supports this clone. The chain carries TRBV7-6 and TRBJ1-2, with D possibly TRBD1 on 6 matching bases. The CDR3 is 17 amino acids. Germline V gene lookup returns CDR1 SGHVS and CDR2 FNYEAQ. Trimming stripped 5 bases from V and 3 bases from J, with 22 bases between. The CDR3: CASSPRTASADYYGYTF. DNA for the CDR3: TGTGCCAGCAGCCCCCGGACAGCCTCAGCCGATTACTATGGCTACACCTTC.

This chain uses TRBV7-9 with TRBJ1-5; tentatively, D is TRBD1 (6 bases). CDR1 is SEHNR and CDR2 is FQNEAQ in the germline V gene (reference sequence). The CDR3 is 13 amino acids. V was cut by 5 bases and J by 5 bases, with 10 bases left in between. This CDR3 is CASSPQGYQPQHF. In DNA form, the CDR3 reads TGTGCCAGCAGCCCACAGGGTTATCAGCCCCAGCATTTT.

The rearrangement joins TRBV5-1 to TRBJ2-3; tentatively, D is TRBD2 (5 bases). The CDR3 extends over 13 amino acids. CDR1 and CDR2 (germline): SGHRS, YFSETQ. V shed 3 bases and J shed 5 bases, with 10 bases lying between them. CDR3 sequence: CASSWRLGDTQYF. The CDR3 nucleotides read TGCGCCAGCAGCTGGAGGCTAGGAGATACGCAGTATTTT.

The chain combines TRBV15 with TRBJ1-4; D is undetermined. The CDR3 totals 14 residues. V dropped 7 bases and J dropped 1 base, with 10 bases sitting between them. Germline assignment: CDR1 LNHNV and CDR2 YYDKDF (reference sequence). The DNA of the CDR3 is TGTGCCACCACCGAGGGAGTAACTAATGAAAAACTGTTTTTT. This gives the protein CATTEGVTNEKLFF.

The chain links TRBV12-5 to TRBJ2-5; possibly TRBD2 for D (5 bases). The CDR3 contains 14 residues. V was clipped by 3 bases and J by 0 bases, with 8 bases between them. Germline V gene lookup returns CDR1 LGHNT and CDR2 FRNRAP. The CDR3 is CASGFGGNQETQYF. CDR3 DNA sequence: TGTGCTAGTGGTTTCGGAGGAAACCAAGAGACCCAGTACTTC.

The gene calls are TRBV2 and TRBJ1-2, with no clear D. The CDR3 sequence is 14 residues long. V gave up 0 bases and J gave up 5 bases, with 10 bases separating them. Germline loops: CDR1 SNHLY, CDR2 FYNNEI. The CDR3 nucleotides are TGTGCCAGCAGTGAAGCGGCCCCAAGATATGGCTACACCTTC. Translation gives CASSEAAPRYGYTF.

As concerns this clone: The junction shows a germline mismatch at one end, possibly a read error. CDR3 sequence reads: CASTQGIPMPYIF. CDR3 DNA sequence: TGTGCCAGTACCCAGGGAATCCCGATGCCGTACATCTTC. The rearrangement joins TRBV19 to TRBJ2-7, with a tentative D call TRBD1 (5 bases). The V gene's germline CDR1 is LNHDA and CDR2 SQIVND (reference sequence). CDR3 length: 13 residues. The full variable domain, with the rest looked up from reference TRBV19 and TRBJ2-7, is DGGITQSPKYLFRKEGQNVTLSCEQNLNHDAMYWYRQDPGQGLRLIYYSQIVNDFQKGDIAEGYSVSREKKESFPLTVTSAQKNPTAFYLCASTQGIPMPYIFGPGTRLTVT.

The chain combines TRBV19 with TRBJ1-5; 9 positions match TRBD1. The trim removed 4 bases at V and 7 bases at J, leaving 5 bases unmatched. Germline assignment: CDR1 LNHDA and CDR2 SQIVND (reference sequence). CDR3 length equals 14 residues. The CDR3 nucleotides read TGTGCCAGTAGTACCGGGACAGGGTACCAGCCCCAGCATTTT. Translating it yields CASSTGTGYQPQHF. The entire variable domain, with the rest obtained from reference TRBV19 and TRBJ1-5, is as follows: DGGITQSPKYLFRKEGQNVTLSCEQNLNHDAMYWYRQDPGQGLRLIYYSQIVNDFQKGDIAEGYSVSREKKESFPLTVTSAQKNPTAFYLCASSTGTGYQPQHFGDGTRLSIL.

This chain links TRBV5-1 with TRBJ2-3; 14 bases line up with TRBD2. V lost 5 bases to trimming and J lost 5 bases; unmatched junction nucleotides: 7. CDR1 and CDR2 (germline): SGHRS, YFSETQ. The CDR3 is 16 amino acids. This CDR3 is CASRLTSGGAEDTQYF. CDR3 coding DNA: TGCGCCAGCAGGTTGACTAGCGGGGGGGCGGAAGATACGCAGTATTTT.

The chain joins TRBV3-1 (or the pseudogene TRBV3-2) to TRBJ1-1; a possible D gene is TRBD1 (5 bases). Germline CDR1 is LGHDT and CDR2 is YNNKEL (reference sequence). This CDR3 has 12 amino acids. V lost 0 bases and J lost 11, with 10 bases in between. The CDR3 reads CASSQDRVGAFF. The DNA for the CDR3 is TGTGCCAGCAGCCAAGACAGGGTTGGGGCTTTCTTT.

The V gene is TRBV24-1, the J gene TRBJ1-2; 9 bases fit TRBD1. This CDR3 spans 16 amino acids. After removal of 2 bases from V and 3 bases from J, the junction contained 6 bases not matched to a gene. Germline V gene data show CDR1 as KGHDR and CDR2 as SFDVKD. Here the CDR3 DNA reads TGTGCCACCAGTGATTCAAGGACAGGGGAGGACTATGGCTACACCTTC. This translates into CATSDSRTGEDYGYTF.

The V and J genes are TRBV29-1 and TRBJ2-1, with D maybe TRBD1 (5 bases). Trimming removed 8 bases from V and 0 bases from J, with 14 bases in between. Germline V gene sequence: CDR1 SQVTM, CDR2 ANQGSEA. CDR3 size: 14 residues. CDR3 nucleotides: TGCAGCACTACGGACAAGAGCTCCTACAATGAGCAGTTCTTC. Its translation: CSTTDKSSYNEQFF.

This clone was observed a single time. The CDR3 protein is CASQATNYGYTF. CDR3 in DNA: TGTGCCTCCCAAGCTACTAACTATGGCTACACCTTC. V gene TRBV30 combines with J gene TRBJ1-2; D remains ambiguous. This CDR3 comprises 12 residues. V was shortened by 7 bases and J by 0 bases, with 9 bases between the two germline ends. CDR1 and CDR2 from the germline V gene are GTSNPN and SVGIG (reference sequence).